One sample yielded the 14 T cell receptor beta chains listed below, sequenced in a study of blood T cell repertoires in COVID-19 (dated by TCRdb to about 2020). Libraries were built with the immunoSEQ multiplex PCR assay. Entries here come from immuneACCESS through TCRdb and include only in-frame sequences with V and J called. Some clones fail to appear in such tables; in the studies checked, an unresolved V gene covers under half of the shortfall, and the cause of the remainder is unknown. The sample table holds about 89,000 clones, of which around three quarters were seen once. The biggest ten clones account for under 55% of the sample. Sequences were obtained from peripheral blood. These receptors all stem from a human donor in a cohort sampled during active COVID-19.

V is TRBV7-9 and J is TRBJ2-1; D is unresolved. Germline V lookup: CDR1 SEHNR, CDR2 FQNEAQ (reference sequence). The V gene lost 5 bases and the J gene lost 8 bases, with 10 bases spanning the gap. There are 12 residues in the CDR3. CDR3 DNA: TGTGCCAGCAGCCCGATAGTGGATGAGCAGTTCTTC. This encodes CASSPIVDEQFF.

This clone was observed a handful of times. The chain carries TRBV12-5 and TRBJ1-1; 7 nucleotides agree with TRBD1. V lost 1 base to trimming and J lost 1 base; unmatched junction nucleotides: 12. The CDR3 loop spans 18 amino acids. Per the germline V gene, CDR1 is LGHNT and CDR2 is FRNRAP. Written as DNA, the CDR3 is TGTGCTAGTGGTTTGGGTCAAGGCAGGGGGTATGGGAACACTGAAGCTTTCTTT. Translated: CASGLGQGRGYGNTEAFF.

The chain recombines TRBV19 with TRBJ2-3, with TRBD2 matching 7 bases. Germline V gene lookup returns CDR1 LNHDA and CDR2 SQIVND (reference sequence). The J segment lost 1 base and the V segment lost 3 bases, leaving 4 bases of the junction unmatched. The CDR3 contains 15 residues. The CDR3 DNA follows: TGTGCCAGTAGTATGGGAGGGAGGGGCACAGATACGCAGTATTTT. Protein: CASSMGGRGTDTQYF. Filled out from reference TRBV19 and TRBJ2-3, the complete variable domain reads DGGITQSPKYLFRKEGQNVTLSCEQNLNHDAMYWYRQDPGQGLRLIYYSQIVNDFQKGDIAEGYSVSREKKESFPLTVTSAQKNPTAFYLCASSMGGRGTDTQYFGPGTRLTVL.

The V gene is TRBV28, the J gene TRBJ2-3, with D tentatively TRBD2 (6 bases). Germline V gives CDR1 MDHEN, CDR2 SYDVKM. This CDR3 comprises 18 residues. The V end was cut by 3 bases, the J end by 3 bases, with 22 bases between. In nucleotides, the CDR3 is TGTGCCAGCAGTTTGGTTGCCGGGGGTAAGAAAATTACAGATACGCAGTATTTT. This codes for CASSLVAGGKKITDTQYF.

V is TRBV27 and J is TRBJ1-5; D uncertain. The CDR3 consists of 17 residues. Germline V gene sequence: CDR1 MNHEY, CDR2 SMNVEV (reference sequence). The germline V and J ends were trimmed by 4 bases and 0 bases, with 16 bases remaining between them. The CDR3 bases are TGTGCCAGCAGTTCGCGTTCAACCCCGTTTAGCAATCAGCCCCAGCATTTT. This sequence encodes CASSSRSTPFSNQPQHF.

V is TRBV15 and J is TRBJ2-1; D gene ambiguous. The V gene lost 2 bases and the J gene lost 6 bases, with 14 bases spanning the gap. Germline V CDR1 and CDR2: LNHNV, YYDKDF (reference sequence). The CDR3 contains 15 residues. CDR3 amino acids: CATSRPLFRVNEQFF. The CDR3 DNA follows: TGTGCCACCAGCAGACCTCTATTTCGGGTCAATGAGCAGTTCTTC.

J is TRBJ2-7 and V is TRBV5-1, with 9 bases aligning to TRBD1. The CDR3 contains 16 residues. Trimming at V came to 0 bases and at J to 4 bases, leaving 8 bases not matched to a gene. The germline V gene encodes CDR1 SGHRS and CDR2 YFSETQ. CDR3 bases: TGCGCCAGCAGCTTGGCCGGGACAGGGAGACGTTACGAGCAGTACTTC. This gives the protein CASSLAGTGRRYEQYF. The whole variable domain, filled in from reference TRBV5-1 and TRBJ2-7, reads KAGVTQTPRYLIKTRGQQVTLSCSPISGHRSVSWYQQTPGQGLQFLFEYFSETQRNKGNFPGRFSGRQFSNSRSEMNVSTLELGDSALYLCASSLAGTGRRYEQYFGPGTRLTVT.

The chain is built from TRBV5-1 and TRBJ2-7; 7 nucleotides match TRBD2. The CDR3 runs 15 residues. The germline V gene encodes CDR1 SGHRS and CDR2 YFSETQ. J lost 3 bases, V lost 1 base, and 7 bases had no gene match. CDR3 sequence: CASSLSSGGIYEQYF. Here the CDR3 DNA reads TGCGCCAGCAGCTTGTCGTCCGGGGGGATCTACGAGCAGTACTTC.

The CDR3 DNA is TGTGCCAGCAGCAAAGTGCGGAACATAGCTAACTATGGCTACACCTTC. It is translated as CASSKVRNIANYGYTF. The rearrangement uses TRBV21-1 and TRBJ1-2. TRBV21-1 is deemed a pseudogene. The CDR3 has 16 residues.

The chain is built from TRBV7-2 and TRBJ2-3; 10 bases line up with TRBD2. This CDR3 spans 16 amino acids. The V gene's germline CDR1 is SGHTA and CDR2 FQGNSA. Trimming cost V 2 bases and J 5 bases; bases outside gene matches: 7. This CDR3 reads CASSLRAGGPEDTQYF. DNA of the CDR3: TGTGCCAGCAGCTTAAGAGCGGGAGGGCCTGAAGATACGCAGTATTTT. Full variable domain (outside the CDR3, taken from reference TRBV7-2 and TRBJ2-3): GAGVSQSPSNKVTEKGKDVELRCDPISGHTALYWYRQSLGQGLEFLIYFQGNSAPDKSGLPSDRFSAERTGGSVSTLTIQRTQQEDSAVYLCASSLRAGGPEDTQYFGPGTRLTVL.

J is TRBJ2-5 and V is TRBV14; tentatively, D is TRBD2 (6 bases). From germline, CDR1 is SGHDN and CDR2 FVKESK. Trimming removed 4 bases from V and 4 bases from J, with 19 bases in between. The CDR3 has 16 amino acids. The CDR3 sequence: CASSPVGGDRLETQYF. DNA of the CDR3: TGTGCCAGCAGCCCTGTCGGGGGAGATCGGTTAGAGACCCAGTACTTC.

The V gene is TRBV5-1, the J gene TRBJ1-6; 7 bases align to TRBD1. The length of the CDR3 is 15 residues. Germline lookup yields CDR1 SGHRS and CDR2 YFSETQ. V lost 4 bases to trimming and J lost 5 bases; unmatched junction nucleotides: 6. As DNA, the CDR3 is TGCGCCAGCAGCCCAGACAGGGCGGATAATTCACCCCTCCACTTT. As protein: CASSPDRADNSPLHF.

This chain uses TRBV11-2 with TRBJ2-4, with 13 bases that match TRBD2. The CDR3 length is 19 residues. CDR1 and CDR2 from the germline V gene are SGHAT and FQNNGV. Trimming cost V 5 bases and J 3 bases; bases outside gene matches: 13. The CDR3 protein is CASSPRTSGSLTGKNIQYF. The CDR3 DNA follows: TGTGCCAGCAGCCCCCGGACTAGCGGGAGTCTCACGGGCAAAAACATTCAGTACTTC. The full variable domain, its missing parts supplied by reference TRBV11-2 and TRBJ2-4, is EAGVAQSPRYKIIEKRQSVAFWCNPISGHATLYWYQQILGQGPKLLIQFQNNGVVDDSQLPKDRFSAERLKGVDSTLKIQPAKLEDSAVYLCASSPRTSGSLTGKNIQYFGAGTRLSVL.

The chain employs TRBV3-1 (or the pseudogene TRBV3-2) and TRBJ2-1, with 10 positions matching TRBD2. CDR3 length equals 17 residues. Germline V lookup: CDR1 LGHDT, CDR2 YNNKEL (reference sequence). V trimming: 1 base; J trimming: 8 bases; junction bases outside the gene matches: 11. As DNA, the CDR3 is TGTGCCAGCAGCCAAGTAGTACTAGCGGGGTCTTACGATGAGCAGTTCTTC. Its translation: CASSQVVLAGSYDEQFF.